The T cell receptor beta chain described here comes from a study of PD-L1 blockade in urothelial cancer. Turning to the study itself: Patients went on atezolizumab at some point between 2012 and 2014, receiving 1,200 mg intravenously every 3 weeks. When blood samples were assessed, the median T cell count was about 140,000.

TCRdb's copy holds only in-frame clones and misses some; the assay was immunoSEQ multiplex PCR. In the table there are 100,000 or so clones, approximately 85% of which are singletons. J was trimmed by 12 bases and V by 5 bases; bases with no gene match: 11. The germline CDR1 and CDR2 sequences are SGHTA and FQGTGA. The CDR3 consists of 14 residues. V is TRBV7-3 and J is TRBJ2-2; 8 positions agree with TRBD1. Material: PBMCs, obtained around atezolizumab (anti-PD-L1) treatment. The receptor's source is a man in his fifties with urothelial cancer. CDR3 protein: CASSPGTGATKLFF. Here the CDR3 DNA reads TGTGCCAGCAGCCCAGGGACAGGCGCCACGAAGCTGTTTTTT.